This T cell receptor (beta chain) was obtained from a study of cytomegalovirus exposure and HLA in healthy donors. Study-wide context: The approximately 110 validation repertoires were reported in a later analysis to have been generated on the same platform as the roughly 700 first-cohort repertoires.

Concerning this clone itself: Its antigen remains unidentified.

Using immunoSEQ multiplex PCR, the repertoire was profiled, and TCRdb retains in-frame clones only, with some absent. Of about 340,000 clones listed, 75% to 90% are singletons. Study-level results: Both high specificity and high sensitivity reportedly marked the classifier's diagnosis of cytomegalovirus status. That first-cohort TCR clusters tended to co-occur in the 95 to 150 validation repertoires was found in a later analysis. In vitro, three CMV-associated chains proved specific for CMV antigens.

Sequencing was performed on PBMCs. This TCR came from a woman aged 18 to 35 in good health and CMV-seronegative.

The DNA for the CDR3 is TGTGCCATCAGTGACCCTGACAGGGACTATGGCTACACCTTC. Translated: CAISDPDRDYGYTF. The J gene is TRBJ1-2, the V gene TRBV10-3; 7 bases align to TRBD1. The CDR3 contains 14 residues. The V gene end was trimmed by 3 bases and the J gene end by 3 bases; junction bases not matched to a gene: 4. CDR1 is ENHRY, CDR2 SYGVKD, per germline.